The clone carrying this T cell receptor beta chain appeared a few times. The TCR beta cDNA libraries contained unique molecular identifiers. One entry per CDR3 protein, called by TCRdb with MiXCR from the PCR reads. Of 650,000 to 850,000 distinct CDR3 sequences listed, about 53% are singletons. These data are taken from a study of post-analysis software for immune sequencing data. This receptor was taken from a girl under 18 with multiple sclerosis. Sequenced sample: blood.

The CDR3 is CSVEAPRQGSYEQYF. Written as DNA, the CDR3 is TGCAGCGTTGAAGCTCCGAGACAGGGAAGCTACGAGCAGTACTTC. V and J are TRBV29-1 and TRBJ2-7; 7 bases map to TRBD1. From germline, CDR1 is SQVTM and CDR2 ANQGSEA. The V and J ends lost 1 base and 3 bases, in that order; junction bases with no gene match: 9. This CDR3 has 15 residues.